What follows is one TCR beta chain and its context. V shed 2 bases, J shed 8 bases, and the junction held 2 bases outside the gene matches. Germline V lookup: CDR1 SGHRS, CDR2 YFSETQ. The CDR3 is 14 residues long. This sample is part of a study of blood T cell repertoires in COVID-19. At the level of the study: Sites across the United States, Italy and Spain contributed samples from acute and convalescent COVID-19.

Assay used: immunoSEQ multiplex PCR; TCRdb lists only in-frame clones, some missing. The data contain some 160,000 clones, roughly four fifths of them singletons. The TCR originated in a woman older than 75 with COVID-19, enrolled during active disease. The V gene is TRBV5-1, the J gene TRBJ1-4; TRBD1 aligns across 11 bases. Sequenced: peripheral blood. The CDR3 nucleotides read TGCGCCAGCAGCTTTGGGACAGGGGGAGAAAAACTGTTTTTT. Translated: CASSFGTGGEKLFF. The whole variable domain, filled in from reference TRBV5-1 and TRBJ1-4, reads KAGVTQTPRYLIKTRGQQVTLSCSPISGHRSVSWYQQTPGQGLQFLFEYFSETQRNKGNFPGRFSGRQFSNSRSEMNVSTLELGDSALYLCASSFGTGGEKLFFGSGTQLSVL.